Listed below are T cell receptor beta chains from one sample, sequenced in a study of CD8+ T cells in alopecia areata. The protocol was immunoSEQ multiplex PCR, while the TCRdb copy is restricted to in-frame clones and leaves out a portion. The sample comprises over 200,000 clones, 50% to 60% of which are singletons, and approximately 0.45% rests with the top ten. This specimen consisted of CD4+ T cells sorted from blood, obtained at week 0. Receptors originate from a human donor with alopecia areata. Both conserved end residues are part of each CDR3. D genes are given only for firm matches. Clone size is given for some rows only: seen once, a few or many times, or a class if the clone is expanded.

abundance,v_gene,j_gene,d_gene,CDR3aa,CDR3nt
.,TRBV30,TRBJ2-1,TRBD2,CAWSPGLAGVNEQFF,TGTGCCTGGAGCCCGGGACTAGCGGGAGTAAATGAGCAGTTCTTC
.,TRBV11-2,TRBJ2-5,.,CASSGGVGETQYF,TGTGCCAGCAGCGGAGGGGTTGGAGAGACCCAGTACTTC
.,TRBV7-9,TRBJ2-6,.,CASSPTGANVLTF,TGTGCCAGCAGCCCGACAGGGGCCAACGTCCTGACTTTC
once,TRBV2,TRBJ2-1,.,CASSETFSYNEQFF,TGTGCCAGCAGTGAAACGTTCTCCTACAATGAGCAGTTCTTC
few,TRBV29-1,TRBJ2-2,.,CSFGHTNTGELFF,TGCAGCTTCGGACATACGAACACCGGGGAGCTGTTTTTT
few,TRBV30,TRBJ2-7,.,CAWSVPDYEQYF,TGTGCCTGGAGTGTACCGGACTACGAGCAGTACTTC
.,TRBV5-1,TRBJ2-3,TRBD1,CASSMETGIVTDTQYF,TGCGCCAGCAGCATGGAGACAGGGATAGTCACAGATACGCAGTATTTT
.,TRBV27,TRBJ2-7,.,CASSRDLQSYEQYF,TGTGCCAGCAGTCGGGACTTGCAATCCTACGAGCAGTACTTC
.,TRBV25-1,TRBJ1-1,.,CASSESRINTEAFF,TGTGCCAGCAGTGAATCACGGATAAACACTGAAGCTTTCTTT
.,TRBV7-3,TRBJ1-2,.,CASSREGSGYTF,TGTGCCAGCAGCCGAGAGGGAAGTGGCTACACCTTC
.,TRBV25-1,TRBJ1-2,TRBD1,CASTRDRGQDGYTF,TGTGCCAGCACCCGGGACAGGGGCCAAGATGGCTACACCTTC
.,TRBV5-1,TRBJ2-1,TRBD1,CASSLKDRGEQFF,TGCGCCAGCAGCTTGAAGGACAGGGGCGAGCAGTTCTTC
.,TRBV27,TRBJ1-5,.,CASSLGRGNYQPQHF,TGTGCCAGCAGTTTAGGCAGGGGAAATTATCAGCCCCAGCATTTT
.,TRBV10-3,TRBJ1-3,.,CAISASWMSGNTIYF,TGTGCCATCAGTGCGTCATGGATGTCTGGAAACACCATATATTTT
.,TRBV5-6,TRBJ1-5,.,CASTTQGINQPQHF,TGTGCCAGCACCACACAGGGAATCAATCAGCCCCAGCATTTT
.,TRBV30,TRBJ2-1,TRBD2,CAWSDTTSGRRINEQFF,TGTGCCTGGAGCGATACAACTAGCGGGAGAAGGATCAATGAGCAGTTCTTC
.,TRBV4-1,TRBJ2-1,TRBD2,CASSREGLAHNEQFF,TGCGCCAGCAGCAGGGAGGGACTAGCGCACAATGAGCAGTTCTTC
.,TRBV19,TRBJ2-3,TRBD1,CASSVPGTVRGTDTQYF,TGTGCCAGTAGTGTCCCCGGGACAGTTAGGGGCACAGATACGCAGTATTTT
.,TRBV30,TRBJ1-6,TRBD1,CAWDRAESPLHF,TGTGCCTGGGACAGGGCGGAATCACCCCTCCACTTT
.,TRBV30,TRBJ2-7,.,CAWSRVSGPHEQYF,TGTGCCTGGAGTAGGGTCAGCGGTCCCCACGAGCAGTACTTC
.,TRBV7-9,TRBJ1-2,.,CASSGTRQPNNYGYTF,TGTGCCAGCAGCGGGACAAGACAACCCAATAACTATGGCTACACCTTC
.,TRBV7-3,TRBJ2-2,.,CASSLTVGGELFF,TGTGCCAGCAGCTTAACTGTGGGCGGGGAGCTGTTTTTT
.,TRBV5-1,TRBJ2-7,TRBD2,CASSLVGRVYEQYF,TGCGCCAGCAGCTTGGTTGGGAGGGTATACGAGCAGTACTTC
once,TRBV9,TRBJ2-4,.,CASSVDGQSKNIQYF,TGTGCCAGCAGCGTAGACGGCCAGTCTAAAAACATTCAGTACTTC
.,TRBV5-4,TRBJ1-2,TRBD1,CASSFETGDGYTF,TGTGCCAGCAGCTTTGAGACAGGGGATGGCTACACCTTC
few,TRBV5-1,TRBJ2-7,.,CASRVTGRGYEQYF,TGCGCCAGCAGAGTAACCGGCAGAGGCTACGAGCAGTACTTC
.,TRBV5-1,TRBJ2-1,.,CASTPRGSSYNEQFF,TGCGCCAGCACCCCCCGCGGCAGCTCCTACAATGAGCAGTTCTTC
once,TRBV5-4,TRBJ2-2,TRBD2,CASSLSGLVRELFF,TGTGCCAGCAGCCTATCCGGACTAGTCAGGGAGCTGTTTTTT
.,TRBV12-5,TRBJ2-1,.,CASAPQGLNYNEQFF,TGTGCTAGTGCCCCACAGGGCCTTAACTACAATGAGCAGTTCTTC
.,TRBV4-1,TRBJ1-2,.,CASSQDQSANNYGYTF,TGCGCCAGCAGCCAAGATCAGTCGGCGAACAACTATGGCTACACCTTC
.,TRBV29-1,TRBJ1-5,TRBD1,CSVKTGGNQPQHF,TGCAGCGTTAAGACAGGGGGAAATCAGCCCCAGCATTTT
.,TRBV29-1,TRBJ2-7,TRBD1,CSVKDRGGYEQYF,TGCAGCGTAAAGGACAGGGGAGGATACGAGCAGTACTTC
.,TRBV20-1,TRBJ1-2,.,CSARDSYGYTF,TGCAGTGCTAGGGACAGCTATGGCTACACCTTC
medium-sized,TRBV7-8,TRBJ1-1,.,CASKGGASRPEAFF,TGTGCCAGCAAAGGGGGGGCCTCACGGCCTGAAGCTTTCTTT
.,TRBV12-5,TRBJ2-1,TRBD2,CASGRTSGYNEQFF,TGTGCTAGTGGGCGGACTAGCGGATACAATGAGCAGTTCTTC
.,TRBV30,TRBJ2-7,.,CAGSRGNEQYF,TGTGCCGGTTCCCGGGGAAACGAGCAGTACTTC
.,TRBV29-1,TRBJ2-7,TRBD1,CSVESRTGGEQYF,TGCAGCGTTGAATCGAGAACAGGGGGCGAGCAGTACTTC
.,TRBV6-5,TRBJ2-7,TRBD2,CASSSWTSGGYEQYF,TGTGCCAGCAGTAGCTGGACTAGCGGGGGCTACGAGCAGTACTTC
few,TRBV9,TRBJ2-3,.,CASSSIGQSTDTQYF,TGTGCCAGCAGCTCAATCGGACAGAGCACAGATACGCAGTATTTT
.,TRBV10-2,TRBJ2-1,.,CASSEPQNEQFF,TGCGCCAGCAGTGAGCCACAGAATGAGCAGTTCTTC
.,TRBV29-1,TRBJ1-5,TRBD1,CSVDGTGGQPQHF,TGCAGCGTGGATGGGACAGGGGGTCAGCCCCAGCATTTT
.,TRBV29-1,TRBJ1-5,.,CSVTRGTNQPQHF,TGCAGCGTCACCAGGGGCACCAATCAGCCCCAGCATTTT
.,TRBV6-5,TRBJ2-3,TRBD2,CASTRGVSTDTQYF,TGTGCCAGCACCCGGGGGGTCAGCACAGATACGCAGTATTTT
few,TRBV7-8,TRBJ1-2,.,CASSLGGVRVRGGYTF,TGTGCCAGCAGCTTAGGCGGAGTCCGAGTTAGAGGCGGCTACACCTTC
.,TRBV5-1,TRBJ1-1,.,CASSPRGTEAFF,TGCGCCAGCAGCCCGCGCGGAACTGAAGCTTTCTTT
few,TRBV7-2,TRBJ1-1,.,CASSLVQEAFF,TGTGCCAGCAGCTTAGTTCAGGAAGCTTTCTTT
few,TRBV7-2,TRBJ1-1,.,CASSFRGGVTEAFF,TGTGCCAGCAGCTTCCGGGGGGGTGTCACTGAAGCTTTCTTT
.,TRBV5-1,TRBJ2-1,.,CASSFTSEQFF,TGCGCCAGCAGCTTCACGTCGGAGCAGTTCTTC
.,TRBV30,TRBJ1-1,TRBD1,CAWRGGLNTEAFF,TGTGCCTGGAGAGGGGGCCTGAACACTGAAGCTTTCTTT